This T cell receptor (beta chain) derives from a study of blood T cell repertoires in COVID-19. The overall study: Acute-phase and convalescent COVID-19 samples originated in the United States, Italy and Spain. T cells, B-cell-depleted T cells, or PBMCs supplied cDNA or gDNA.

Authors' data handling: Estimates of nucleated cell counts were drawn from the amplification of reference gene primers. Profiling relied on immunoSEQ multiplex PCR, and the TCRdb table lists in-frame clones only, not all of them. V, J and clone size are taken as reported in that table, and D and trimming were inferred from the DNA itself. Of roughly 170,000 clones in the sample, 88% were seen once. Germline lookup yields CDR1 SGHRS and CDR2 YFSETQ. This CDR3 has 17 amino acids. V was pared by 3 bases and J by 4 bases, with 11 bases of the junction left unmatched. The genes are TRBV5-1 and TRBJ1-3, with 9 bases matching TRBD1. Sequenced sample: peripheral blood. The receptor was isolated from a man in his fifties or sixties with acute or convalescent COVID-19. CDR3 sequence (DNA): TGCGCCAGCAGCTCGTACCGAACAGGGGGCGCCGGAAACACCATATATTTT. Encoded protein: CASSSYRTGGAGNTIYF. Drawing the rest from reference TRBV5-1 and TRBJ1-3, the complete variable domain is KAGVTQTPRYLIKTRGQQVTLSCSPISGHRSVSWYQQTPGQGLQFLFEYFSETQRNKGNFPGRFSGRQFSNSRSEMNVSTLELGDSALYLCASSSYRTGGAGNTIYFGEGSWLTVV.